Sequencing of this T cell receptor beta chain was carried out in a study of T cell responses to AZD1222 COVID-19 vaccine. On this clone itself: Its antigen is as yet unknown.

Study-wide results and limits: Baseline seropositivity occurred in only six AZD1222 recipients. Targeting of unmutated variant regions was reportedly seen in nearly half of spike-specific TCRs. Two AZD1222 administrations were followed by greater Spike-specific TCR breadth and depth. It was only after the peak T cell response that any repertoires were sampled.

The table came from immunoSEQ multiplex PCR; TCRdb's copy has only in-frame clones and leaves some out. The sample lists 95,000 to 150,000 clones; 85% to 90% were seen once. V shed 5 bases, J shed 7 bases, and the junction held 8 bases outside the gene matches. CDR3 length equals 13 residues. Per the germline V gene, CDR1 is SGHNT and CDR2 is YENEEA. The sequence was obtained from an adult who received the AZD1222 COVID-19 vaccine. The specimen comprised peripheral blood, sampled 28 days after the second AZD1222 dose. V and J are TRBV11-3 and TRBJ2-7, with 7 positions matching TRBD1. This CDR3 reads CASSRTGLLEQYF. CDR3 in DNA: TGTGCCAGCAGCAGGACAGGTCTACTGGAGCAGTACTTC.